A selection of T cell receptor beta chains follows, all from one sample in a study of post-analysis software for immune sequencing data. A single record per CDR3 protein comes from TCRdb applying MiXCR to the PCR reads. The profile shows some 800,000 distinct CDR3 sequences, around 46% of them singletons. Sequencing was done on a sample of blood. The source of these receptors is a girl aged 5 to 17 with multiple sclerosis. CDR3s include the opening cysteine and the closing phenylalanine or tryptophan. The D gene is left open where the match is weak. Some rows mark clone size as missing; the rest say once, few, many or name a class of expanded clone.

CASSLAAEFSGANVLTF | TGTGCCAGCAGCTTGGCGGCGGAATTCTCTGGGGCCAACGTCCTGACTTTC | - | TRBJ2-6 | - | TRBV5-8
CASSALLAGYPMSSYNEQFF | TGTGCCAGCAGTGCCCTACTAGCGGGTTACCCTATGTCGTCCTACAATGAGCAGTTCTTC | TRBD2 | TRBJ2-1 | - | TRBV27
CASIPPGLAASTDTQYF | TGTGCCAGCATTCCGCCCGGACTAGCGGCTAGCACAGATACGCAGTATTTT | TRBD2 | TRBJ2-3 | - | TRBV27
CSASERESGTQYF | TGCAGTGCTAGCGAGCGGGAGTCAGGGACCCAGTACTTC | TRBD2 | TRBJ2-5 | - | TRBV20-1
CASSYLRATDTQYF | TGTGCCAGCAGTTACCTCCGGGCCACAGATACGCAGTATTTT | - | TRBJ2-3 | - | TRBV6-5
CSVLTSGIRDTQYF | TGCAGCGTCCTAACTAGCGGGATACGGGATACGCAGTATTTT | TRBD2 | TRBJ2-3 | many | TRBV29-1
CASSPPSTGLNYGYTF | TGTGCCAGCAGCCCACCATCGACAGGGTTGAACTATGGCTACACCTTC | TRBD1 | TRBJ1-2 | few | TRBV6-5
CASSQPRTGASRNEQYF | TGTGCCAGCAGCCAACCACGGACAGGGGCGTCTCGGAATGAGCAGTACTTC | TRBD1 | TRBJ2-4 | - | TRBV3-1
CAWSRQGSEQYF | TGTGCCTGGAGTCGACAGGGAAGCGAGCAGTACTTC | TRBD1 | TRBJ2-7 | few | TRBV30
CASRRQGGLETQYF | TGTGCCAGCAGGAGACAGGGAGGGCTAGAGACCCAGTACTTC | - | TRBJ2-5 | - | TRBV25-1
CASSLIRDEQYF | TGTGCCAGCAGTTTGATCCGGGACGAGCAGTACTTC | - | TRBJ2-7 | - | TRBV12-3/TRBV12-4
CASSWGLAGGGYNEQFF | TGTGCCAGCAGTTGGGGACTAGCGGGAGGAGGCTACAATGAGCAGTTCTTC | TRBD2 | TRBJ2-1 | - | TRBV28
CASSLSGQGYGYTF | TGTGCCAGCAGCCTCTCGGGACAGGGCTATGGCTACACCTTC | TRBD1 | TRBJ1-2 | many | TRBV27
CSARDRERNTIYF | TGCAGTGCTAGAGACAGGGAGAGGAACACCATATATTTT | - | TRBJ1-3 | - | TRBV20-1
CASRDYGYGYTF | TGTGCCAGCAGGGACTATGGCTATGGCTACACCTTC | - | TRBJ1-2 | - | TRBV12-3/TRBV12-4
CSAGPTRYNEQFF | TGCAGTGCGGGCCCGACTCGCTACAATGAGCAGTTCTTC | - | TRBJ2-1 | few | TRBV20-1
CASSLVGDRDETQYF | TGCGCCAGCAGCTTGGTCGGGGACAGGGATGAGACCCAGTACTTC | TRBD1 | TRBJ2-5 | - | TRBV5-1
CASSPQLNTEAFF | TGCGCCAGCAGCCCCCAGTTGAACACTGAAGCTTTCTTT | - | TRBJ1-1 | few | TRBV5-1
CASSKPGQAAGANVLTF | TGTGCCAGCAGCAAACCGGGACAGGCGGCTGGGGCCAACGTCCTGACTTTC | TRBD1 | TRBJ2-6 | - | TRBV7-3
CASSFGGLAGAVSKNIQYF | TGTGCCAGCAGCTTTGGGGGGCTAGCGGGAGCCGTGTCCAAAAACATTCAGTACTTC | TRBD2 | TRBJ2-4 | few | TRBV5-4
CASSGLVVGEQFF | TGTGCCAGCAGCGGACTAGTCGTCGGTGAGCAGTTCTTC | TRBD2 | TRBJ2-1 | - | TRBV5-5
CASSQTDNYGYTF | TGTGCCAGCAGCCAAACAGATAACTATGGCTACACCTTC | - | TRBJ1-2 | few | TRBV3-1
CASSLAVGNQPQHF | TGTGCCAGCAGTTTGGCCGTTGGCAATCAGCCCCAGCATTTT | - | TRBJ1-5 | - | TRBV12-3/TRBV12-4
CASTPNQETQYF | TGCGCCAGCACCCCAAACCAAGAGACCCAGTACTTC | - | TRBJ2-5 | few | TRBV5-1
CASRETRATYEQYF | TGTGCCAGCAGAGAAACCAGGGCCACCTACGAGCAGTACTTC | - | TRBJ2-7 | - | TRBV7-2
CAWRQGRDYGYTF | TGTGCCTGGCGACAGGGGAGAGACTATGGCTACACCTTC | TRBD1 | TRBJ1-2 | - | TRBV30
CSALGGLEGEQFF | TGCAGTGCCCTGGGGGGCCTCGAGGGTGAGCAGTTCTTC | - | TRBJ2-1 | - | TRBV20-1
CASSPLLLQVHEQYF | TGTGCCAGCAGTCCCCTACTCCTACAGGTCCACGAGCAGTACTTC | - | TRBJ2-7 | few | TRBV27
CAGSSGRGSTGELFF | TGTGCCGGCAGCTCCGGTCGGGGGAGCACCGGGGAGCTGTTTTTT | - | TRBJ2-2 | - | TRBV7-2
CASSQDMGNLNIQYF | TGCGCCAGCAGCCAAGATATGGGGAACCTAAACATTCAGTACTTC | - | TRBJ2-4 | once | TRBV4-1